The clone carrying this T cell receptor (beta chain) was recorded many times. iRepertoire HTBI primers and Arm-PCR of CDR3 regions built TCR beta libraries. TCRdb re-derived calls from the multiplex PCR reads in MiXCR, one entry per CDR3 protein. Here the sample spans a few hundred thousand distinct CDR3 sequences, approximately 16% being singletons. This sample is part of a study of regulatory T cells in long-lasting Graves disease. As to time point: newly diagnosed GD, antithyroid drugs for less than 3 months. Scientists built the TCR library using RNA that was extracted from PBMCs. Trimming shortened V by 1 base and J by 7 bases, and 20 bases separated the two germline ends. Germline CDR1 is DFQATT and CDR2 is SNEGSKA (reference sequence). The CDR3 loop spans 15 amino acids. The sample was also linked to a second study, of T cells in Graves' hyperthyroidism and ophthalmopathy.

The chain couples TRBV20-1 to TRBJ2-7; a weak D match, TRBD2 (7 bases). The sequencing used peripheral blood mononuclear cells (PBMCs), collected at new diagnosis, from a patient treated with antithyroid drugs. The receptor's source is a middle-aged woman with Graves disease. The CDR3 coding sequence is TGCAGTGCTAGAGCCCCGCCCGGGGGGCGTTTGGAGCAGTACTTC. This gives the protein CSARAPPGGRLEQYF.